Each of the 20 T cell receptor beta chains below was sequenced from the same sample in a study of shared clonotypes between healthy human individuals. Repertoires were generated with immunoSEQ multiplex PCR, while TCRdb's copy carries only in-frame clones and drops some. This sample carries about 1 million clones, about 75% of them seen once, and the ten largest clones take about 1.5%. The source material was memory CD4+ T cells sorted from blood. Indicated subset: CD45RA-negative fraction. These receptor sequences come from a man younger than 30 in good health.

For the CDR3, the DNA is TGTGCCAGCAGTTTAGCGGGGGGGCGAGAAGAGACCCAGTACTTC. Protein product: CASSLAGGREETQYF. The chain carries TRBV2 and TRBJ2-5, with TRBD2 identical over 11 bases. V lost 5 bases and J lost 3; bases outside the gene matches: 5. Germline values: CDR1 SNHLY, CDR2 FYNNEI. This CDR3 is built from 15 residues.

This clone came up once. This chain links TRBV19 with TRBJ2-5, with 7 nucleotides matching TRBD2. Germline CDR1 is LNHDA and CDR2 is SQIVND (reference sequence). Trimming at V came to 4 bases and at J to 4 bases, leaving 12 bases not matched to a gene. The CDR3 totals 16 residues. The CDR3 reads CASSTFRGGSPETQYF. The CDR3 DNA is TGTGCCAGTAGTACCTTCCGCGGGGGAAGCCCAGAGACCCAGTACTTC.

Worth noting for this clone: The identical CDR3 is also encoded by other nucleotide sequences in the sample. The gene calls are TRBV5-1 and TRBJ2-2; 9 bases agree with TRBD1. Per germline, CDR1 SGHRS and CDR2 YFSETQ. The CDR3 is 15 amino acids. The trim removed 1 base at V and 5 bases at J, leaving 3 bases unmatched. The CDR3 region is CASSLTGGNTGELFF. CDR3 DNA: TGCGCCAGCAGCTTGACAGGGGGCAATACCGGGGAGCTGTTTTTT.

The rearrangement joins TRBV5-6 to TRBJ1-2, with 8 bases matching TRBD1. Germline V gene sequence: CDR1 SGHDT, CDR2 YYEEEE. The V and J ends lost 4 bases and 6 bases, in that order; junction bases with no gene match: 11. The CDR3 totals 15 residues. The chain's CDR3 is CASSPWTGKLDGYTF. DNA of the CDR3: TGTGCCAGCAGCCCTTGGACAGGGAAGCTCGATGGCTACACCTTC.

This chain links TRBV9 with TRBJ2-5; 7 bases align to TRBD2. J was trimmed by 3 bases and V by 3 bases; bases with no gene match: 11. CDR1 SGDLS and CDR2 YYNGEE come from the germline V gene. The length of the CDR3 is 16 residues. The CDR3 reads CASSARGRGMEETQYF. The CDR3 nucleotides read TGTGCCAGCAGCGCAAGAGGGCGGGGGATGGAAGAGACCCAGTACTTC.

The CDR3 sequence is CASSLVSSYAYEQYF. The CDR3 nucleotides are TGTGCCAGCAGCTTGGTCAGCTCTTATGCTTACGAGCAGTACTTC. The rearrangement uses TRBV5-6 and TRBJ2-7; D ambiguous. This CDR3 is 15 amino acids long. Germline loops: CDR1 SGHDT, CDR2 YYEEEE. V lost 0 bases, J lost 4 bases, and 14 bases lay in between.

On this clone itself: Other DNA sequences in this specimen translate into the identical CDR3. The V call is TRBV6-6, the J call TRBJ1-2; no clear D. Trimming removed 6 bases from V and 8 bases from J, with 7 bases in between. The germline CDR1 and CDR2 sequences are MNHNY and SVGAGI (reference sequence). The CDR3 runs 10 residues. For the CDR3, the DNA is TGTGCCAGCAGCTCCCCGGGCTACACCTTC. Its translation: CASSSPGYTF.

This clone occurred once. Here the CDR3 DNA reads TGTGCCAGCAGTGCCGTGGAGAGTCAGCCCCAGCATTTT. This gives the protein CASSAVESQPQHF. V and J are TRBV6-1 and TRBJ1-5; D gene uncertain. The germline V gene has CDR1 MNHNS and CDR2 SASEGT. The CDR3 is made up of 13 amino acids. Trimming pared 4 bases from V and 6 bases from J, leaving 10 bases between.

V gene TRBV5-4 combines with J gene TRBJ1-1, with D possibly being TRBD1 (5 bases). Per the germline V gene, CDR1 is SGHNT and CDR2 is YYREEE (reference sequence). V lost 2 bases and J lost 4, with 15 bases in between. There are 15 residues in the CDR3. For the CDR3, the DNA is TGTGCCAGCAGCTTAACAAAAACAGGTTCCACTGAAGCTTTCTTT. Its protein product is CASSLTKTGSTEAFF. Using reference TRBV5-4 and TRBJ1-1 for the parts outside the CDR3, the full variable domain is ETGVTQSPTHLIKTRGQQVTLRCSSQSGHNTVSWYQQALGQGPQFIFQYYREEENGRGNFPPRFSGLQFPNYSSELNVNALELDDSALYLCASSLTKTGSTEAFFGQGTRLTVV.

V and J are TRBV2 and TRBJ2-1, with 7 bases identical to TRBD2. Germline assignment: CDR1 SNHLY and CDR2 FYNNEI. This CDR3 spans 13 amino acids. V was clipped by 3 bases and J by 7 bases; unmatched bases: 3. CDR3 in DNA: TGTGCCAGCAGTGAGCGGGGGACTAATGAGCAGTTCTTC. This codes for CASSERGTNEQFF. Full variable domain (rest looked up from reference TRBV2 and TRBJ2-1): EPEVTQTPSHQVTQMGQEVILRCVPISNHLYFYWYRQILGQKVEFLVSFYNNEISEKSEIFDDQFSVERPDGSNFTLKIRSTKLEDSAMYFCASSERGTNEQFFGPGTRLTVL.

This chain connects TRBV5-1 to TRBJ1-1; tentative D call: TRBD1 (5 bases). Between the trimmed V and J ends, which lost 1 base and 5 bases, there was a span of 15 bases. Per germline, CDR1 SGHRS and CDR2 YFSETQ. The CDR3 sequence is 15 residues long. The CDR3 coding sequence is TGCGCCAGCAGCTTGACCCGAGAAAGGGGAACTGAAGCTTTCTTT. Translated, it gives CASSLTRERGTEAFF.

This clone turned up a few times. The chain joins TRBV30 to TRBJ1-1; no clear D. The CDR3 has 11 residues. V gave up 2 bases and J gave up 6 bases, with 7 bases separating them. Germline V lookup: CDR1 GTSNPN, CDR2 SVGIG (reference sequence). The CDR3 region is CAWSWRAEAFF. In DNA, the CDR3 is TGTGCCTGGAGTTGGCGAGCTGAAGCTTTCTTT.

V and J are TRBV7-8 and TRBJ2-7; 7 nucleotides line up with TRBD2. The CDR3 loop spans 14 amino acids. The germline gives CDR1 SGHVS, CDR2 FQNEAQ. V lost 4 bases and J lost 0; bases outside the gene matches: 3. This chain's CDR3 is CASSYLAASYEQYF. Here the CDR3 DNA reads TGTGCCAGCAGCTATCTAGCGGCCTCCTACGAGCAGTACTTC.

This clone was observed a handful of times. A far larger clone is one nucleotide away, so this likely arose from a read error. The chain links TRBV7-9 to TRBJ1-1; no definite D call. Germline lookup yields CDR1 SEHNR and CDR2 FQNEAQ (reference sequence). Trimming left V 5 bases short and J 1 base short, with 2 bases between. The CDR3 length is 11 residues. CDR3 amino acids: CASSQNTEAFF. The CDR3 DNA reads TGTGCCAGCAGCCAGAACACTGAAGCTTTCTTT.

J is TRBJ2-2 and V is TRBV27; perhaps TRBD1 as D (5 bases). The germline gives CDR1 MNHEY, CDR2 SMNVEV (reference sequence). CDR3 size: 16 residues. V lost 6 bases to trimming and J lost 0 bases, with 14 bases between them. CDR3 sequence reads: CASRITGFTNTGELFF. For the CDR3, the DNA is TGTGCCAGCAGAATCACAGGTTTCACGAACACCGGGGAGCTGTTTTTT.

This chain uses TRBV2 with TRBJ2-6, with a tentative D call TRBD2 (5 bases). V shed 7 bases and J shed 0 bases, with 7 bases lying between them. The CDR3 runs 14 residues. Germline V gives CDR1 SNHLY, CDR2 FYNNEI. The CDR3 loop is CASIRDSGANVLTF. DNA for the CDR3: TGTGCCAGCATTCGGGACTCTGGGGCCAACGTCCTGACTTTC.

V usage is TRBV9 and J usage is TRBJ2-2; the D is unclear. CDR1 and CDR2 (germline): SGDLS, YYNGEE. The CDR3 has 16 residues. The ends were cut back, 5 bases at V and 0 bases at J, with 14 bases in the middle. The CDR3 sequence is CASRPGSPSNTGELFF. The CDR3 nucleotides read TGTGCCAGCAGGCCCGGGTCCCCTTCGAACACCGGGGAGCTGTTTTTT.

On this clone itself: An end of the junction does not agree with germline; a read error may underlie this. The chain carries TRBV7-7 and TRBJ2-5, with TRBD1 matching over 8 bases. Germline CDR1 and CDR2: SSHAT and FNYEAQ (reference sequence). The CDR3 totals 14 residues. CDR3 in DNA: TGTGCTAGCAGCCAGGACAGGGCGCAAGAGACCCAGTACTTC. The encoded protein is CASSQDRAQETQYF. The full variable domain, rest sourced from reference TRBV7-7 and TRBJ2-5, is GAGVSQSPRYKVTKRGQDVTLRCDPISSHATLYWYQQALGQGPEFLTYFNYEAQPDKSGLPSDRFSAERPEGSISTLTIQRTEQRDSAMYRCASSQDRAQETQYFGPGTRLLVL.

The CDR3 is CASSTPGLAFHTQYF. The CDR3 DNA is TGTGCCAGCAGCACACCGGGACTAGCGTTCCATACGCAGTATTTT. V and J are TRBV7-9 and TRBJ2-3; 10 bases align to TRBD2. With V trimmed by 5 bases and J by 7 bases, 9 bases remained unmatched. Germline values: CDR1 SEHNR, CDR2 FQNEAQ (reference sequence). The CDR3 is 15 residues long.

With respect to this clone: Other DNA sequences in this specimen translate into the identical CDR3. The chain carries TRBV6-5 and TRBJ1-2, with 7 nucleotides matching TRBD1. The trim removed 2 bases at V and 8 bases at J, leaving 2 bases unmatched. This CDR3 is built from 12 residues. Germline assignment: CDR1 MNHEY and CDR2 SVGAGI. The CDR3 coding sequence is TGTGCCAGCAGTTACGACAGGGCGGGCTACACCTTC. It translates to CASSYDRAGYTF.